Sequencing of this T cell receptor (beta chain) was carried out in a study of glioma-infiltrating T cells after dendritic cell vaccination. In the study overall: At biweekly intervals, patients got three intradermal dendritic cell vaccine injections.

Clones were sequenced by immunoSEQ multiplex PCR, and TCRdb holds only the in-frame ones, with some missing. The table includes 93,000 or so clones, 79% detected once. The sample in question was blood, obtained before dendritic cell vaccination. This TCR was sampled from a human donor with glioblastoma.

The CDR3 DNA reads as TGCGCCAGCAGCTTGGGAGCGGCGAGCACAGATACGCAGTATTTT. Translation: CASSLGAASTDTQYF. The chain has TRBV5-1 and TRBJ2-3; D is possibly TRBD2 (5 bases). The V gene's germline CDR1 is SGHRS and CDR2 YFSETQ. V lost 0 bases to trimming and J lost 0 bases, with 8 bases between them. The CDR3 totals 15 residues.